Listed here is a single TCR beta chain. Antigen unknown. The sample originates from a study of blood T cells in healthy people across ages. Findings of the study overall: Donor CMV infection status was unknown, possibly confounding age-related changes in expanded clonotypes.

PCR was performed a second time for about 7 to 12 cycles using a sample-barcoded 5' primer and a J-beta primer mix. In TCRdb, the 5' RACE reads were re-called with MiXCR into one record per CDR3 protein. The data contain more than 900,000 distinct CDR3 sequences, less than 25% of them seen just once; the ten biggest clones take up 0.65% to 0.95%. Ranging in age from roughly 6 to 90, the donors were healthy Caucasian individuals from Russia. Per individual sample, total RNA of at least 6 micrograms was extracted. These data were also filed under a second study, of T cells of mothers and their children.

This receptor was identified in a girl aged 2 to 10 in good health. What was sequenced was blood.

The CDR3 coding sequence is TGTGCCACCAGTGATGATGCTAGCGGGAGGGCCTATGAGCAGTTCTTC. This translates into CATSDDASGRAYEQFF. This rearrangement joins TRBV24-1 to TRBJ2-1; TRBD2 matches at 12 bases. J gave up 8 bases and V 3 bases, and 7 bases lay outside the gene matches. Germline assignment: CDR1 KGHDR and CDR2 SFDVKD. The CDR3 runs to 16 residues.